Presented here are 10 T cell receptor beta chains from one specimen sequenced in a study of CD8 T cells in ankylosing spondylitis. Using its own MiXCR run on the 5' RACE reads, TCRdb lists one record per CDR3 protein. This table has approximately 150,000 distinct CDR3 sequences, under 35% appearing once. Sequencing input: synovial fluid, either unsorted or a sorted T cell fraction (not recorded which). The receptors were sampled from a male donor with ankylosing spondylitis.

The chain uses TRBV20-1 and TRBJ2-7; 11 nucleotides line up with TRBD1. Germline CDR1 reads DFQATT; CDR2 reads SNEGSKA (reference sequence). The CDR3 has 13 amino acids. Trimming at V came to 6 bases and at J to 4 bases, leaving 5 bases not matched to a gene. CDR3 region: CSAMGQGVYEQYF. CDR3 nucleotides: TGCAGTGCCATGGGACAGGGGGTGTACGAGCAGTACTTC.

This chain joins TRBV20-1 and TRBJ1-4, with TRBD1 as a possible D gene (6 bases). Trimming removed 6 bases from V and 8 bases from J, with 16 bases in between. Germline CDR1 and CDR2: DFQATT and SNEGSKA (reference sequence). This CDR3 has 13 amino acids. CDR3 in amino acids: CSAHPGVGEKLFF. CDR3 nucleotide sequence: TGCAGTGCCCACCCAGGGGTAGGGGAAAAACTGTTTTTT.

In its sample, this clonotype was seen a few times. V gene TRBV9 combines with J gene TRBJ2-1, with TRBD1 matching over 9 bases. This CDR3 region has 17 residues. From germline, CDR1 is SGDLS and CDR2 YYNGEE. Germline trimming cut 3 bases from V and 9 bases from J; bases unmatched to any gene: 16. CDR3 nucleotides: TGTGCCAGCAGCGGGGCGATTCCGGGACAGGGTAAGGGTGAGCAGTTCTTC. Translated, it gives CASSGAIPGQGKGEQFF.

This clonotype was detected a few times. The chain combines TRBV6-2 or TRBV6-3 with TRBJ1-2; D remains ambiguous. The CDR3 is 13 residues long. Per the germline V gene, CDR1 is MNHEY and CDR2 is SVGEGT. Trimming cost V 2 bases and J 4 bases, with 8 bases left between them. The CDR3 sequence is CASSYGVVYGYTF. The CDR3 DNA follows: TGTGCCAGCAGTTACGGGGTCGTCTATGGCTACACCTTC.

V is TRBV19 and J is TRBJ1-2; a weak D match, TRBD1 (6 bases). This CDR3 is built from 14 residues. Germline CDR1 and CDR2: LNHDA and SQIVND (reference sequence). Trimming removed 5 bases at V and 4 bases at J, with 14 bases between. The CDR3, as DNA: TGTGCCAGTAGTTCTGGGGGGCAGCTCTATGGCTACACCTTC. This codes for CASSSGGQLYGYTF.

V usage is TRBV12-3 or TRBV12-4 and J usage is TRBJ1-4, with 8 bases lining up with TRBD1. The CDR3 loop spans 14 amino acids. V shed 6 bases and J 8 bases; nucleotides not matched to a gene: 8. As DNA, the CDR3 is TGTGCCAGCAGCCCGACAGGGGCTAGAGAAAAACTGTTTTTT. Protein: CASSPTGAREKLFF.

The chain is built from TRBV5-6 and TRBJ1-3; tentative D call: TRBD1 (6 bases). CDR1 and CDR2 (germline): SGHDT, YYEEEE. Trimming stripped 3 bases from V and 0 bases from J, with 19 bases between. There are 18 residues in the CDR3. The CDR3 sequence is CASSWGGLRQPSGNTIYF. CDR3 sequence (DNA): TGTGCCAGCAGCTGGGGGGGGCTTAGACAGCCCTCTGGAAACACCATATATTTT.

The rearrangement joins TRBV18 to TRBJ2-1, with TRBD2 matching 8 bases. Germline CDR1 is KGHSH and CDR2 is LQKENI. The CDR3 loop spans 17 amino acids. The junction had 9 bases not matched to a gene; V was cut back by 3 bases and J by 2 bases. The CDR3 loop is CASSPTSGSRAYNEQFF. In DNA form, the CDR3 reads TGTGCCAGCTCACCGACAAGCGGGAGCCGAGCCTACAATGAGCAGTTCTTC.

The V gene is TRBV4-1, the J gene TRBJ2-7; D not resolved. Germline loops: CDR1 MGHRA, CDR2 YSYEKL. This CDR3 is 14 amino acids long. V was pared by 2 bases and J by 0 bases, with 8 bases between. CDR3 DNA sequence: TGCGCCAGCAGCCAAACGGGTACCTCCTACGAGCAGTACTTC. Its translation is CASSQTGTSYEQYF.

This clonotype was found once. The rearrangement joins TRBV28 to TRBJ2-3, with D maybe TRBD2 (6 bases). Germline assignment: CDR1 MDHEN and CDR2 SYDVKM. The CDR3 spans 16 residues. The ends were cut back, 8 bases at V and 2 bases at J, with 20 bases in the middle. The CDR3 DNA reads TGTGCCAGCGGAAAACGGGGGAGGACCCCCACAGATACGCAGTATTTT. This sequence encodes CASGKRGRTPTDTQYF.